Listed here are 17 T cell receptor beta chains from one sample, sequenced in a study of spatial heterogeneity in lung cancer. Via MiXCR, TCRdb re-called the 5' RACE reads, giving one row per CDR3 protein. The sample shows around 14,000 distinct CDR3 sequences, just over 3.5% of them seen only once. Time point defined: sample taken at primary tumor resection. Material: normal lung tissue next to the tumor, obtained at surgery. The receptors stem from a male donor with early-stage non-small cell lung cancer.

This clonotype was detected ten times or more. Because this beta chain is a stray read in a library intended to capture alpha chains, its abundance should not be given much weight. This sequence joins TRBV9 and TRBJ2-3; D is unresolved. Germline-derived CDR1 and CDR2 are SGDLS and YYNGEE. The CDR3 length is 12 residues. Trimming took off 3 bases at V and 2 bases at J, with 4 bases between the two ends. The CDR3: CASSADTDTQYF. The CDR3 DNA sequence: TGTGCCAGCAGCGCGGACACAGATACGCAGTATTTT.

This clonotype was seen repeatedly, ten times or more. Little can be read into the size of this beta chain, an off-target read in a library designed for alpha chains. J is TRBJ2-3 and V is TRBV5-1, with D hard to call. This CDR3 is built from 14 residues. Germline loops: CDR1 SGHRS, CDR2 YFSETQ. Trimming took 4 bases from V and 4 from J, leaving 13 bases between them. CDR3 residues: CASSPPPNPDTQYF. In DNA form, the CDR3 reads TGCGCCAGCAGCCCTCCCCCAAACCCAGATACGCAGTATTTT.

Ten or more counts support this clonotype. Found in a library prepared for alpha chains, this beta chain is an off-target read, and its abundance has little meaning. The chain has TRBV6-2 or TRBV6-3 and TRBJ2-1; 7 bases are a match to TRBD2. J lost 9 bases, V lost 3 bases, and 11 bases had no gene match. Germline lookup yields CDR1 MNHEY and CDR2 SVGEGT. This CDR3 is 15 amino acids long. This CDR3 is CASSYWGEGLREQFF. The CDR3 nucleotides read TGTGCCAGCAGTTATTGGGGGGAGGGCCTACGTGAGCAGTTCTTC.

Concerning this clonotype itself: The library was prepared for alpha chains; this beta chain is a stray read, so its frequency means little. V is TRBV6-4 and J is TRBJ2-1, with 9 nucleotides matching TRBD2. This CDR3 is built from 15 residues. V lost 3 bases, J lost 3 bases, and 3 bases stayed unmatched. The germline V gene encodes CDR1 MRHNA and CDR2 SNTAGT. The CDR3 DNA reads as TGTGCCAGCAGTGAGGGTAGCGGGGGCTACAATGAGCAGTTCTTC. Residues: CASSEGSGGYNEQFF.

This clonotype showed up many times. Because the library targeted alpha chains, this beta chain is an off-target read whose size means little. V is TRBV5-4 and J is TRBJ2-6; D is perhaps TRBD1 or TRBD2 (5 bases each). Germline V lookup: CDR1 SGHNT, CDR2 YYREEE (reference sequence). The V end was cut by 5 bases, the J end by 1 base, with 13 bases between. This CDR3 region has 16 residues. CDR3 in amino acids: CASSPGRVSGANVLTF. Written as DNA, the CDR3 is TGTGCCAGCAGTCCGGGACGGGTTTCTGGGGCCAACGTCCTGACTTTC.

This clonotype was observed at least ten times. A library made for alpha chains picked up this beta chain off target, so its size means little. V usage is TRBV6-1 and J usage is TRBJ1-5, with 7 bases fitting TRBD1. CDR1 is MNHNS, CDR2 SASEGT, per germline. The V segment lost 4 bases and the J segment 0 bases; nucleotides outside the gene matches: 3. The CDR3 totals 15 residues. The CDR3 reads CASSAQGVSNQPQHF. The CDR3 DNA reads TGTGCCAGCAGTGCCCAGGGGGTTAGCAATCAGCCCCAGCATTTT.

This clonotype was seen many times. A library made for alpha chains picked up this beta chain off target, so its size means little. CDR3 residues: CASSYPTYERETDTQYF. For the CDR3, the DNA is TGTGCCAGCAGTTACCCAACATATGAACGGGAGACAGATACGCAGTATTTT. This chain links TRBV6-2 or TRBV6-3 with TRBJ2-3, with a possible D match to TRBD2 (6 bases). This CDR3 comprises 17 residues. Germline V gene sequence: CDR1 MNHEY, CDR2 SVGEGT. The V and J ends lost 2 bases and 3 bases respectively, with 18 bases between them.

This clonotype was seen at least ten times. This beta chain is a stray read from a library made for alpha chains; its abundance is not meaningful. This chain joins TRBV29-1 and TRBJ1-6; no firm D call. CDR3 length: 14 amino acids. V lost 4 bases to trimming and J lost 7 bases, with 14 bases between them. The germline V gene has CDR1 SQVTM and CDR2 ANQGSEA. The CDR3 reads CSVAVGIENSPLHF. The CDR3 bases are TGCAGCGTTGCGGTGGGGATAGAGAATTCACCCCTCCACTTT.

With respect to this clonotype: Relative to the germline gene, one junction end is altered; a read error may explain this. This beta chain is a stray sequence in a library constructed for alpha chains; its clone size is not meaningful. This chain uses TRBV20-1 with TRBJ2-6; no definite D call. The germline gives CDR1 DFQATT, CDR2 SNEGSKA (reference sequence). This CDR3 is 13 amino acids long. This CDR3 is CSARSSRANVLTF. The CDR3 region has the DNA TGCAGTGCTAGAAGCTCTCGGGCCAACGTCCTGACTTTC.

This clonotype was seen ten or more times. The size of this beta chain means little, since it is a stray read in a library made for alpha chains. The chain joins TRBV18 to TRBJ2-7; D tentatively fits TRBD1 or TRBD2 (5 bases each). This CDR3 region has 15 residues. With 6 bases removed from V and 6 bases from J, the gap between germline ends came to 21 bases. The germline V gene encodes CDR1 KGHSH and CDR2 LQKENI. The CDR3 DNA follows: TGTGCCAGCTCCCGTAGGGACCGAGACTATGTCGAGCAGTACTTC. The encoded protein is CASSRRDRDYVEQYF.

This clonotype was observed at least ten times. In a library made to pick up alpha chains, this beta chain is a stray read with a size that means little. This chain uses TRBV3-1 with TRBJ1-3; D is unclear. The germline CDR1 and CDR2 sequences are LGHDT and YNNKEL (reference sequence). Trimming cost V 6 bases and J 2 bases, with 5 bases left between them. This CDR3 is 12 amino acids long. The CDR3 region is CASRAPGNTIYF. The CDR3 nucleotides are TGTGCCAGCAGGGCGCCTGGAAACACCATATATTTT.

This clonotype was observed at least ten times. This beta chain is an unintended read in a library built for alpha chains; its size means little. The chain combines TRBV5-1 with TRBJ1-1, with 8 bases matching TRBD1. V dropped 4 bases and J dropped 1; count of bases not matched to a gene: 9. Germline V gene data show CDR1 as SGHRS and CDR2 as YFSETQ. CDR3 length: 16 residues. The DNA of the CDR3 is TGCGCCAGCAGCCTCCAGGGGGCTATCGGGAACACTGAAGCTTTCTTT. It encodes CASSLQGAIGNTEAFF.

This clonotype was found many times. In a library made to pick up alpha chains, this beta chain is a stray read with a size that means little. V and J are TRBV5-5 and TRBJ2-3, with TRBD2 matching 13 bases. CDR1 and CDR2 from the germline V gene are SGHKS and YYEKEE (reference sequence). With 0 bases clipped from V and 4 bases from J, the junction kept 2 bases outside the gene matches. CDR3 length: 16 amino acids. CDR3 DNA: TGTGCCAGCAGCTTGGGACTAGCGGGAGGTGCAGATACGCAGTATTTT. Encoded protein: CASSLGLAGGADTQYF.

This clonotype came up many times. This beta chain is off target for a library built for alpha chains, so its abundance means little. This chain uses TRBV5-1 with TRBJ1-1; TRBD1 aligns across 8 bases. The V gene's germline CDR1 is SGHRS and CDR2 YFSETQ. With 4 bases clipped from V and 1 base from J, the junction kept 3 bases outside the gene matches. CDR3 length: 14 residues. CDR3 DNA sequence: TGCGCCAGCAGCCAGGGACAGGAGAACACTGAAGCTTTCTTT. Translated, it gives CASSQGQENTEAFF.

This clonotype occurred many times. Within a library made for alpha chains, this beta chain is off target, and its count is uninformative. The chain joins TRBV12-3 or TRBV12-4 to TRBJ2-4; D gene unclear. The CDR3 runs to 12 residues. Trimming cost V 9 bases and J 0 bases, with 6 bases left between them. The CDR3 region is CASSVAKNIQYF. The CDR3 DNA follows: TGTGCCAGTTCGGTAGCCAAAAACATTCAGTACTTC.

This clonotype was observed at least ten times. Found in a library prepared for alpha chains, this beta chain is an off-target read, and its abundance has little meaning. CDR3: CSASLTTDTQYF. CDR3 coding DNA: TGCAGTGCTAGTTTGACCACAGATACGCAGTATTTT. The chain employs TRBV20-1 and TRBJ2-3; D is unresolved. Per germline, CDR1 DFQATT and CDR2 SNEGSKA (reference sequence). The CDR3 extends over 12 amino acids. V lost 3 bases and J 2 bases, leaving 6 bases between the germline ends.

Concerning this clonotype: This beta chain turned up in a library designed for alpha chains; as an off-target read, its abundance says little. This sequence joins TRBV6-5 and TRBJ1-2; 9 bases agree with TRBD1. V lost 8 bases and J lost 3; bases outside the gene matches: 16. Germline V gene data show CDR1 as MNHEY and CDR2 as SVGAGI. The CDR3 sequence is 17 residues long. The CDR3 DNA is TGTGCCAGCCACGAAAAGACCACAGGGGGCGCTTACTATGGCTACACCTTC. Its translation: CASHEKTTGGAYYGYTF.